The 26 T cell receptor beta chains reported below all come from one sample, sequenced in a study of shared clonotypes between healthy human individuals. Assay used: immunoSEQ multiplex PCR; TCRdb lists only in-frame clones, some missing. This table holds some 1.4 million clones, roughly 96% found once. Sequenced material: naive CD4+ T cells sorted from blood. Subset reported: CD45RA+ positively selected. These receptors all come from a young man in good health.

As to this clone: This CDR3 is also generated by other DNA sequences in the sample. The chain uses TRBV29-1 and TRBJ1-4; the D gene is possibly TRBD1 (5 bases). The CDR3 loop spans 12 amino acids. The germline V gene has CDR1 SQVTM and CDR2 ANQGSEA. The ends were cut back, 1 base at V and 8 bases at J, with 8 bases in the middle. Written as DNA, the CDR3 is TGCAGCGTTGAAGGGGGGGGAGAAAAACTGTTTTTT. Translating it yields CSVEGGGEKLFF.

DNA for the CDR3: TGCGCCAGCAGTGGTACCCCCACTAGCGGGGGGTACAATGAGCAGTTCTTC. It yields the protein CASSGTPTSGGYNEQFF. The V call is TRBV10-2, the J call TRBJ2-1; 12 positions match TRBD2. V shed 4 bases, J shed 4 bases, and the junction held 8 bases outside the gene matches. Germline V gene sequence: CDR1 WSHSY, CDR2 SAAADI. The CDR3 spans 17 residues.

This chain joins TRBV5-5 and TRBJ2-3; D is possibly TRBD1 or TRBD2 (5 bases each). CDR3 length: 15 residues. Germline CDR1 and CDR2: SGHKS and YYEKEE (reference sequence). The V and J ends lost 0 bases and 0 bases respectively, with 8 bases between them. The CDR3 bases are TGTGCCAGCAGCTTGGTCCGGGACAGCACAGATACGCAGTATTTT. Translated: CASSLVRDSTDTQYF.

CDR3 DNA sequence: TGTGCCAGCATTCAGTTTGCGGGAGGGGCAAATGAGCAGTTCTTC. It is translated as CASIQFAGGANEQFF. The chain couples TRBV28 to TRBJ2-1; 9 bases are a match to TRBD2. The germline V gene encodes CDR1 MDHEN and CDR2 SYDVKM. With V trimmed by 7 bases and J by 7 bases, 11 bases remained unmatched. CDR3 length equals 15 residues.

Remarks on this clone: Other DNA sequences within the sample encode an identical CDR3. J is TRBJ2-5 and V is TRBV5-1; tentative D call: TRBD1 (6 bases). CDR3 length: 14 amino acids. Germline-derived CDR1 and CDR2 are SGHRS and YFSETQ. Trimming left V 0 bases short and J 2 bases short, with 8 bases between. The CDR3 DNA reads TGCGCCAGCAGCTTGGGGGGGACACAAGAGACCCAGTACTTC. It codes for CASSLGGTQETQYF.

The genes are TRBV28 and TRBJ2-1; no clear D. CDR1 MDHEN and CDR2 SYDVKM come from the germline V gene. The V end was cut by 10 bases, the J end by 4 bases, with 11 bases between. The CDR3 is 12 residues long. The CDR3 protein is CATGSRYNEQFF. The CDR3 DNA sequence: TGTGCCACCGGAAGCCGATACAATGAGCAGTTCTTC.

The count of this clone is one. CDR3 DNA: TGCGCCAGCAGCCACACAGATACGCAGTATTTT. This gives the protein CASSHTDTQYF. The rearrangement uses TRBV5-1 and TRBJ2-3; D gene unclear. The length of the CDR3 is 11 residues. Per the germline V gene, CDR1 is SGHRS and CDR2 is YFSETQ. V lost 4 bases and J 2 bases, leaving 2 bases between the germline ends.

A word on this clone: Other DNA sequences in the sample encode the same CDR3. The V call is TRBV29-1, the J call TRBJ2-7; TRBD2 aligns across 9 bases. Germline values: CDR1 SQVTM, CDR2 ANQGSEA. The CDR3 loop spans 12 amino acids. V shed 4 bases, J shed 2 bases, and the junction held 0 bases outside the gene matches. CDR3 in DNA: TGCAGCGTTGTAGCGGGAGCCTACGAGCAGTACTTC. Amino acids: CSVVAGAYEQYF.

CDR3 sequence: CASSYGGLGDEQYF. The CDR3 DNA sequence: TGTGCCAGCAGTTACGGGGGACTTGGAGACGAGCAGTACTTC. The J gene is TRBJ2-7, the V gene TRBV6-5, with D possibly matching TRBD2 (6 bases). The length of the CDR3 is 14 residues. Per the germline V gene, CDR1 is MNHEY and CDR2 is SVGAGI. Trimming pared 2 bases from V and 5 bases from J, leaving 13 bases between.

This clone was observed a single time. This sample includes further DNA sequences coding for the same CDR3. The gene calls are TRBV5-1 and TRBJ2-3; no reliable D call. The V end was cut by 0 bases, the J end by 1 base, with 6 bases between. Germline V lookup: CDR1 SGHRS, CDR2 YFSETQ. CDR3 length: 14 amino acids. CDR3 sequence (DNA): TGCGCCAGCAGCTTGGCGGTGGGCACAGATACGCAGTATTTT. The encoded protein is CASSLAVGTDTQYF. Supplemented by reference TRBV5-1 and TRBJ2-3, the full variable domain reads KAGVTQTPRYLIKTRGQQVTLSCSPISGHRSVSWYQQTPGQGLQFLFEYFSETQRNKGNFPGRFSGRQFSNSRSEMNVSTLELGDSALYLCASSLAVGTDTQYFGPGTRLTVL.

This chain connects TRBV5-1 to TRBJ2-3; the D is unclear. CDR3 length: 15 amino acids. Germline V gives CDR1 SGHRS, CDR2 YFSETQ. V was clipped by 4 bases and J by 0 bases, with 12 bases between them. CDR3 sequence (DNA): TGCGCCAGCAGCGCGGCACCGTCTAGCACAGATACGCAGTATTTT. Translation: CASSAAPSSTDTQYF.

The V and J genes are TRBV25-1 and TRBJ2-5, with D unclear. This CDR3 region has 13 residues. The V end lost 2 bases, the J end lost 4 bases, and 8 bases lay between the germline ends. Germline CDR1 and CDR2: MGHDK and SYGVNS. The DNA for the CDR3 is TGTGCCAGCAGTGAAAAAGGGATAGAGACCCAGTACTTC. Translated: CASSEKGIETQYF.

The V and J genes are TRBV4-1 and TRBJ2-5; possibly TRBD2 for D (5 bases). CDR1 is MGHRA and CDR2 is YSYEKL in the germline V gene. This CDR3 contains 16 residues. Deletions cut 0 bases from V and 5 bases from J, with 16 bases between. The CDR3 nucleotides are TGCGCCAGCAGCCAAGATCCTTCCCGGGGTGATGAGACCCAGTACTTC. This sequence encodes CASSQDPSRGDETQYF.

The chain recombines TRBV5-8 with TRBJ1-5; 10 bases agree with TRBD1. Germline values: CDR1 SGHTS, CDR2 YDEGEE. With V trimmed by 4 bases and J by 3 bases, 4 bases remained unmatched. This CDR3 has 15 residues. CDR3 amino acids: CASSPGTGVNQPQHF. The DNA for the CDR3 is TGTGCCAGCAGCCCCGGGACAGGGGTCAATCAGCCCCAGCATTTT.

This chain links TRBV7-9 with TRBJ1-5, with 7 positions matching TRBD1. Germline CDR1 and CDR2: SEHNR and FQNEAQ (reference sequence). This CDR3 has 16 amino acids. V lost 0 bases and J lost 4; bases outside the gene matches: 6. The chain's CDR3 is CASSLAQTTGNQPQHF. In nucleotides, the CDR3 is TGTGCCAGCAGCTTAGCGCAAACGACAGGGAATCAGCCCCAGCATTTT.

Turning to this clone: The identical CDR3 is also encoded by other nucleotide sequences in the sample. The rearrangement uses TRBV18 and TRBJ2-7; D call uncertain. The CDR3 covers 12 residues. CDR1 KGHSH and CDR2 LQKENI come from the germline V gene. V lost 5 bases, J lost 0 bases, and 5 bases lay in between. The CDR3 DNA follows: TGTGCCAGCTCATCAAACTCCTACGAGCAGTACTTC. Its translation: CASSSNSYEQYF.

V usage is TRBV10-1 and J usage is TRBJ2-5; D unclear. Deletions cut 1 base from V and 7 bases from J, with 10 bases between. Germline CDR1 reads WNHNN; CDR2 reads SYGVQD (reference sequence). The CDR3 sequence is 13 residues long. In nucleotides, the CDR3 is TGCGCCAGCAGTGAGTACCGCTGGGGGACCCAGTACTTC. Translating it yields CASSEYRWGTQYF.

This clone was observed once. The sample has other DNA sequences that encode this CDR3 too. V gene TRBV15 combines with J gene TRBJ2-1; D uncertain. CDR1 is LNHNV and CDR2 is YYDKDF in the germline V gene (reference sequence). Trimming stripped 0 bases from V and 0 bases from J, with 3 bases between. The CDR3 has 14 residues. In DNA, the CDR3 is TGTGCCACCAGCAGAGATCCCTCCTACAATGAGCAGTTCTTC. Its protein product is CATSRDPSYNEQFF.

V is TRBV28 and J is TRBJ2-7; perhaps D is TRBD1 or TRBD2 (5 bases each). Trimming cost V 2 bases and J 9 bases, with 11 bases left between them. This CDR3 contains 12 residues. Germline V gene lookup returns CDR1 MDHEN and CDR2 SYDVKM. CDR3 amino acids: CASSLSVRGQYF. CDR3 coding DNA: TGTGCCAGCAGTTTAAGTGTGAGGGGGCAGTACTTC.

V gene TRBV28 combines with J gene TRBJ1-5; 10 positions match TRBD1. The CDR3 consists of 17 residues. CDR1 MDHEN and CDR2 SYDVKM come from the germline V gene. Losses at the gene ends were 6 bases for V and 1 base for J; bases not matched to a gene: 9. CDR3 sequence (DNA): TGTGCCAGCAGCTCCGGGACAGGGGCTTGGAGCAATCAGCCCCAGCATTTT. Translated: CASSSGTGAWSNQPQHF.

The chain carries TRBV7-2 and TRBJ1-5; no definite D call. V was clipped by 1 base and J by 5 bases, with 12 bases between them. This CDR3 has 15 amino acids. CDR1 and CDR2 (germline): SGHTA, FQGNSA. The CDR3 DNA reads TGTGCCAGCAGCTTAGTCTCGTTTAAGGATCAGCCCCAGCATTTT. Protein product: CASSLVSFKDQPQHF.

V usage is TRBV11-1 and J usage is TRBJ2-5, with D possibly being TRBD2 (6 bases). This CDR3 contains 15 residues. The V gene lost 4 bases and the J gene lost 0 bases, with 12 bases spanning the gap. Germline V gives CDR1 SGHAT, CDR2 FQDESV (reference sequence). The CDR3 nucleotides are TGTGCCAGCAGCTATAGCGGCACGTACCAAGAGACCCAGTACTTC. It encodes CASSYSGTYQETQYF. The complete variable domain, with remaining parts taken from reference TRBV11-1 and TRBJ2-5, reads EAEVAQSPRYKITEKSQAVAFWCDPISGHATLYWYRQILGQGPELLVQFQDESVVDDSQLPKDRFSAERLKGVDSTLKIQPAELGDSAMYLCASSYSGTYQETQYFGPGTRLLVL.

The rearrangement links TRBV4-1 to TRBJ2-7; the D is unclear. V lost 0 bases and J lost 6, with 21 bases in between. Per the germline V gene, CDR1 is MGHRA and CDR2 is YSYEKL. The CDR3 has 17 amino acids. CDR3 protein: CASSQDQERSLRREQYF. The CDR3 region has the DNA TGCGCCAGCAGCCAAGATCAGGAGAGATCCCTACGTCGCGAGCAGTACTTC.

The chain combines TRBV5-4 with TRBJ1-2; 7 nucleotides line up with TRBD1. Trimming cost V 3 bases and J 8 bases; bases outside gene matches: 13. There are 15 residues in the CDR3. CDR1 is SGHNT, CDR2 YYREEE, per germline (reference sequence). The CDR3 protein is CASSSGTAPRYGYTF. DNA for the CDR3: TGTGCCAGCAGCTCCGGGACAGCACCTCGATACGGCTACACCTTC.

In DNA, the CDR3 is TGTGCCAGAAGCTTGAACCCCTTTGGTGGCAATGAGCAGTTCTTC. Its protein is CARSLNPFGGNEQFF. The V call is TRBV5-3, the J call TRBJ2-1; no clear D gene. TRBV5-3 counts as an open reading frame of uncertain function. The CDR3 is made up of 15 amino acids. The V end was cut by 1 base, the J end by 6 bases, with 14 bases between.

V and J are TRBV19 and TRBJ2-4; 9 nucleotides agree with TRBD1. Germline lookup yields CDR1 LNHDA and CDR2 SQIVND (reference sequence). The CDR3 extends over 18 amino acids. V lost 5 bases to trimming and J lost 0 bases; unmatched junction nucleotides: 11. The CDR3 DNA follows: TGTGCCAGTAGTCCGGGACAGGGACGAATACTAGCCAAAAACATTCAGTACTTC. Amino acid sequence: CASSPGQGRILAKNIQYF.